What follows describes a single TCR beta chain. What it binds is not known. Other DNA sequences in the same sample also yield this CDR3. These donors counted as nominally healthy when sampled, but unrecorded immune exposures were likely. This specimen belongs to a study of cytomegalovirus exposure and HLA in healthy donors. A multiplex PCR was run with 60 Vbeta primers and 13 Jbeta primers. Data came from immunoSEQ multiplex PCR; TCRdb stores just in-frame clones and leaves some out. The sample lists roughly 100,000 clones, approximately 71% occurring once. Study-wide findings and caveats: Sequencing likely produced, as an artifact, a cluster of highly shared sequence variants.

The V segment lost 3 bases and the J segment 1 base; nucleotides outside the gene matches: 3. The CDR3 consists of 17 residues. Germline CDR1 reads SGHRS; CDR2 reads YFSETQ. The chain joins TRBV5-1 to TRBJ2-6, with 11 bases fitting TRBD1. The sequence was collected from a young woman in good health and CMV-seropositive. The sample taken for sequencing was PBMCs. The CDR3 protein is CASSSGTGGSGANVLTF. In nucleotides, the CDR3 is TGCGCCAGCAGCTCCGGGACAGGGGGTTCTGGGGCCAACGTCCTGACTTTC.